The clone carrying this T cell receptor (beta chain) was observed once. Antigen specificity is unknown. The data stem from a study of CD8+CD57+ T cells in acquired aplastic anemia. Study-level results: Researchers report that fewer than 30 CD8+ CDR3 sequences appeared in both patients and controls.

Genomic DNA was employed as the template in profiling TCR beta VDJ and CDR3. TCRdb redid the calling of the reads with MiXCR, one entry per CDR3 protein. The table has 170,000 or so distinct CDR3 sequences, roughly three fifths seen once. The CDR3 is made up of 13 amino acids. Germline CDR1 and CDR2: SQVTM and ANQGSEA. The germline V and J ends were trimmed by 4 bases and 6 bases, with 13 bases remaining between them. Previously, flow cytometry had revealed CD8+CD57+ cell expansion in the patients chosen for sequencing. The source of this sequence is a human donor with aplastic anemia. Sequencing used sorted CD4+, CD8+, or CD8+CD57+ T cells (not recorded which) from PBMCs. The rearrangement uses TRBV29-1 and TRBJ2-4; TRBD2 is a possible D gene (6 bases). This CDR3 is CSVAIPGVNIQYF. The CDR3 DNA reads TGCAGCGTTGCTATCCCGGGGGTAAACATTCAGTACTTC.